Below, one T cell receptor (beta chain) is given with its context. The antigen remains unidentified. CDR1 is SQVTM, CDR2 ANQGSEA, per germline. This CDR3 is built from 13 residues. The record originates from a study of T cells expressing NK-cell markers. Study information: Sorted CD3+CD56-NKG2C+, CD3+CD56+NKG2C- and CD3+CD56+NKG2C+ T cells were the source of the TCR beta repertoires. Study outcomes and limitations: The share of CD8+ T cells held by dominant NKG2C+ clonotypes was about 1.0-8% in about 6 donors.

TCRdb processed the 5' RACE reads again and assigns one entry to each CDR3 protein, with no DNA. The sample has about 460,000 distinct CDR3 sequences, and its top ten clones hold more than 1.4%. The clonotype comes from a woman in her forties or fifties in good health. The rearrangement joins TRBV29-1 to TRBJ2-3; TCRdb designates TRBD1, a call that cannot be tested without DNA. Specimen: blood T cells: a sorted CD56 or NKG2C T cell subset, CD4+ or CD8+ T cells, or bulk PBMC T cells (not recorded which). CDR3 loop: CSTQGQVTDTQYF.